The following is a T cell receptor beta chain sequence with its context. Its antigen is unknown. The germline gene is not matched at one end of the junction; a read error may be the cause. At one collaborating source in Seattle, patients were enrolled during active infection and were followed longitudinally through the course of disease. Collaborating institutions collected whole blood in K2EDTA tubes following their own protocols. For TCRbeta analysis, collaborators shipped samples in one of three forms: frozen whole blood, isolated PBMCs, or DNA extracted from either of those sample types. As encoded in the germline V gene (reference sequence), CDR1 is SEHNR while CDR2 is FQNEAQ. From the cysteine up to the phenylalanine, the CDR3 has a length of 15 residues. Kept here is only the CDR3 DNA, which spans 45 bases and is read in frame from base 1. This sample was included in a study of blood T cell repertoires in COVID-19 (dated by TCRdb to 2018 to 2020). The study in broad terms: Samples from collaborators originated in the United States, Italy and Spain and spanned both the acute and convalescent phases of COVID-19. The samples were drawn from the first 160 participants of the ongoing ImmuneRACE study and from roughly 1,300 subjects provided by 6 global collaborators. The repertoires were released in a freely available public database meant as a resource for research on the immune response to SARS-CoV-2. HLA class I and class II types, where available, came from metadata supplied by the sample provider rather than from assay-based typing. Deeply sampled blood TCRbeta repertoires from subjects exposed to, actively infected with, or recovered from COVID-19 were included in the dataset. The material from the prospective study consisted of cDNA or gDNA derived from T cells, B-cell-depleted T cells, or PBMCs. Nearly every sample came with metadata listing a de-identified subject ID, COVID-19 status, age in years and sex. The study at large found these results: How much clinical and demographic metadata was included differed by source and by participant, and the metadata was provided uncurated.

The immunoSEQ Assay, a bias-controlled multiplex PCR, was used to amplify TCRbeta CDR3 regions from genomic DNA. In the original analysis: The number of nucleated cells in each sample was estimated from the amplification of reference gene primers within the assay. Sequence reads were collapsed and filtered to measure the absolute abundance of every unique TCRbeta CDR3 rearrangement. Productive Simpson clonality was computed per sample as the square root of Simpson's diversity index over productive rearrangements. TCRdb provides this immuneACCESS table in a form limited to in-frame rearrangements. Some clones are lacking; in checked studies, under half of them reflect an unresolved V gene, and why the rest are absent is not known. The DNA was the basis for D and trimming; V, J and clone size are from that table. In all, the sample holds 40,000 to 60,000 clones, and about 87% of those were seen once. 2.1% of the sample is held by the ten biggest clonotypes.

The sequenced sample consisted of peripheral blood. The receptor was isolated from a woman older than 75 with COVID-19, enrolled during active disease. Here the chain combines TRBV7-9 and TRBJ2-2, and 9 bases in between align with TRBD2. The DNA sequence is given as TGTGCCAGCAGCATAGCGGGAGTGAACACCGGGGAGCTGTTTTTT. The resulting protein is CASSIAGVNTGELFF.